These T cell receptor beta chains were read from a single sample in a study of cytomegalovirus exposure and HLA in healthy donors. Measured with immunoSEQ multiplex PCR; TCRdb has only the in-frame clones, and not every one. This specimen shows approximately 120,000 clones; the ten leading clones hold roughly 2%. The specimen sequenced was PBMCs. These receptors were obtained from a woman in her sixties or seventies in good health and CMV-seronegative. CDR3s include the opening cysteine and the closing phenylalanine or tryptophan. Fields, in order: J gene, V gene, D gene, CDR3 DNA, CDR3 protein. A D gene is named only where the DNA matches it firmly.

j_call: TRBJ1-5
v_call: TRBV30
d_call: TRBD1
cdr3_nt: TGTGCCTGGAGTCTTCCGGGACAGGGGGCTAGGACCCAGCATTTT
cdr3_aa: CAWSLPGQGARTQHF

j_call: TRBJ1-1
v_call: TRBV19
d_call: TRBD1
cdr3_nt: TGTGCCAGTAGATATAACAGGGGGTGGGCCGCTGAAGCTTTCTTT
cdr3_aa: CASRYNRGWAAEAFF

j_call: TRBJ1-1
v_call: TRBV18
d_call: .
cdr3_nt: TGTGCCAGCTCACCACCTGAGACAGGTGAAGCTTTCTTT
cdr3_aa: CASSPPETGEAFF

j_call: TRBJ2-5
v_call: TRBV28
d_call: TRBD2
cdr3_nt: TGTGCCAGCAGTTATGATAGCGGGAGGATGGGGACCCAGTACTTC
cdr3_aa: CASSYDSGRMGTQYF

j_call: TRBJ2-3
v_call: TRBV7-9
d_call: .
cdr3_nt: TGTGCCAGCAGCTTAGCGAGAGGGTATGCGACAGATACGCAGTATTTT
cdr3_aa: CASSLARGYATDTQYF

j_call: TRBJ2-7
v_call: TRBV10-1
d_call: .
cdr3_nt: TGCGCCAGCAGTGACAGGGTCACCTACGAGCAGTACTTC
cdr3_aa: CASSDRVTYEQYF

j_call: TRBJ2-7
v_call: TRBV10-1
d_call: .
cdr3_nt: TGCGCTAAACACTACGAGCAGTACTTC
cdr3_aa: CAKHYEQYF

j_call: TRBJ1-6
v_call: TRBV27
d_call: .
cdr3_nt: TGTGCCACGCATGTCGATGGCCAAGGCAGGAGGAATTCACCCCTCCACTTT
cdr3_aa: CATHVDGQGRRNSPLHF

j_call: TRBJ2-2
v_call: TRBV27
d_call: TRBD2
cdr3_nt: TGTGCCAGCAGTCCAAACGGACTAGCGTTTGGCGGGGAGCTGTTTTTT
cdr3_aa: CASSPNGLAFGGELFF

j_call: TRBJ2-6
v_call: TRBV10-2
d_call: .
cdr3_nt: TGCGCCAGCAGGAAGGCAGGGGACGGGGCCAACGTCCTGACTTTC
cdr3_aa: CASRKAGDGANVLTF

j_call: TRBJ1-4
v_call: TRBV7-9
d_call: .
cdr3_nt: TGTGCCAGCAGCTTAGCGGGGGGACGAGGAGAAAAACTGTTTTTT
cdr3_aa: CASSLAGGRGEKLFF

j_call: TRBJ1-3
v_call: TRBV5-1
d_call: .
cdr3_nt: TGCGCCAGCAGCTCAGGCTTCTCTGGAAACACCATATATTTT
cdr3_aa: CASSSGFSGNTIYF

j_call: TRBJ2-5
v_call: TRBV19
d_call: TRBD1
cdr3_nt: TGTGCCAGTAGCACCCTTGGACAGGGGAATGGGGAGACCCAGTACTTC
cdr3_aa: CASSTLGQGNGETQYF

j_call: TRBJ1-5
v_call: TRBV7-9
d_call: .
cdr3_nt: TGTGCCAGCAACGAGAAGCCCAATCAGCCCCAGCATTTT
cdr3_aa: CASNEKPNQPQHF

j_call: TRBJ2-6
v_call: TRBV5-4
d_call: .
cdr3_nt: TGTGCCAGCAGCTTGGCGGGGAGCGTTGGGGCCAACGTCCTGACTTTC
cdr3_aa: CASSLAGSVGANVLTF

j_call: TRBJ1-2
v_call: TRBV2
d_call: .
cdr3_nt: TGTGCCAGCGACTTAGGGGAGGGTCACTACACCTTC
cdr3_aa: CASDLGEGHYTF

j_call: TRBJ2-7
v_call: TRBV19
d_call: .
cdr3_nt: TGTGCCAGTAGTATAGTTGGGGGGACCTACGAGCAGTACTTC
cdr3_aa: CASSIVGGTYEQYF

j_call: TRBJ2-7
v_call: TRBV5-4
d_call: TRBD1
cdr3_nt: TGTGCCAGCAGCTTGGACTTGGACAGGCCTAGCTCCTACGAGCAGTACTTC
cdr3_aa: CASSLDLDRPSSYEQYF

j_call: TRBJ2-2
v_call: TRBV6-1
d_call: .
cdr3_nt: TGTGCCAGCAGTCACAGGGAGGGCACCGGGGAGCTGTTTTTT
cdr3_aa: CASSHREGTGELFF

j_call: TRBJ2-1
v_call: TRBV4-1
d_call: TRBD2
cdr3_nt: TGCGCCAGCAGCCAAGTCCGACTAGCGGGGGACAATGAGCAGTTCTTC
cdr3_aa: CASSQVRLAGDNEQFF

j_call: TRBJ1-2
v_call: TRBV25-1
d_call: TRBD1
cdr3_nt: TGTGCCAGCTCCAAATCTGTCGGGACAGGGGGCGGCTACACCTTC
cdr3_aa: CASSKSVGTGGGYTF

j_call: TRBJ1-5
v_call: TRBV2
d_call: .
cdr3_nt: TGTGCCAGCAGCGCCCCCGGGACAAGCCTTAGCAATCAGCCCCAGCATTTT
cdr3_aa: CASSAPGTSLSNQPQHF

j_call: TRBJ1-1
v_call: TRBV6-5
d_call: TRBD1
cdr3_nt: TGTGCCAGCAGTTACTCGAGGGACAGGGGCACTGAAGCTTTCTTT
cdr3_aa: CASSYSRDRGTEAFF

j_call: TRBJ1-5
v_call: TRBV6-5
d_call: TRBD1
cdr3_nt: TGTGCCAGCAGGTCGGACAGGTGGGGCAATCAGCCCCAGCATTTT
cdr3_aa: CASRSDRWGNQPQHF

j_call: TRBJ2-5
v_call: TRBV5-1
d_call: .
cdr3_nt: TGCGCCAGCAGCTTCCGGGAGCAAGAGACCCAGTACTTC
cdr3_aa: CASSFREQETQYF

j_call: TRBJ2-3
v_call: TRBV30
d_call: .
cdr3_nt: TGTGCCTGGAGTGTAACTCAAGATACGCAGTATTTT
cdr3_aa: CAWSVTQDTQYF

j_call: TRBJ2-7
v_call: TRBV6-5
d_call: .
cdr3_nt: TGTGCCAGCAGCCCCCGGGACACGCTCTCCTACGAGCAGTACTTC
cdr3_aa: CASSPRDTLSYEQYF

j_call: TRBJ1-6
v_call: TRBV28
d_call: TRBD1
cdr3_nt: TGTGCCAGCAGTCTCCTGCGGACAGGGATCGCCTATAATTCACCCCTCCACTTT
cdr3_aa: CASSLLRTGIAYNSPLHF

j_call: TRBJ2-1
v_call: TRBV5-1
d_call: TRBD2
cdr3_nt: TGCGCCAGCAGCTTGGTGTTAGCGGGAGCGGATGAGCAGTTCTTC
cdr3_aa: CASSLVLAGADEQFF

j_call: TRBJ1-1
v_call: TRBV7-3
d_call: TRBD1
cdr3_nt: TGTGCCAGCCGAAGACAGGGGGTGACTGAAGCTTTCTTT
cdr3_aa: CASRRQGVTEAFF

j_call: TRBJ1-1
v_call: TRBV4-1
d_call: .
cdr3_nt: TGCGCCAGCAGCCAAGAGGAAGGGAAAAGGGGGAGCCAAGCTTTCTTT
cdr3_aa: CASSQEEGKRGSQAFF

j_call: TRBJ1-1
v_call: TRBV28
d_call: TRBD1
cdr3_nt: TGTGCCAGCAGTTTATGGACAGGGGGCACTGAAGCTTTCTTT
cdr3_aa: CASSLWTGGTEAFF

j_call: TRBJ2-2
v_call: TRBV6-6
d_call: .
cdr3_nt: TGTGCCAGCAGTAGGACAGAGCCCAACACCGGGGAGCTGTTTTTT
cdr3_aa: CASSRTEPNTGELFF

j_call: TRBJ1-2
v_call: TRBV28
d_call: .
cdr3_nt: TGTGCCAGCAGTTTCGGGGTTTCGGGGGGTAACTATGGCTACACCTTC
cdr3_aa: CASSFGVSGGNYGYTF

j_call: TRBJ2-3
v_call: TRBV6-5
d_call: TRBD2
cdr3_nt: TGTGCCAGCAGCCGCGGGAGTTCCCCAGATACGCAGTATTTT
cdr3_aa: CASSRGSSPDTQYF

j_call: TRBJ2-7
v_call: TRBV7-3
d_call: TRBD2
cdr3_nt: TGTGCCAGCAGCTTGAGCGGGGCGGGCTCCTACGAGCAGTACTTC
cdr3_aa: CASSLSGAGSYEQYF

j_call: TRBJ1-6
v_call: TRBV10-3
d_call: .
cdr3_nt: TGTGCCATCAGTTCTTCCTACAGGGTCGAGAATTCACCCCTCCACTTT
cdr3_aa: CAISSSYRVENSPLHF

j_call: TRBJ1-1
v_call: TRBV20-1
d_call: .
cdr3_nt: TGCAGTGCTAGAGCAGGGACTGAAGCTTTCTTT
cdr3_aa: CSARAGTEAFF

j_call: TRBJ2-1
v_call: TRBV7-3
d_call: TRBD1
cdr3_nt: TGTGCCAGCAGCCAGGGACAGGGGGCGGGAAATGAGCAGTTCTTC
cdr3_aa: CASSQGQGAGNEQFF

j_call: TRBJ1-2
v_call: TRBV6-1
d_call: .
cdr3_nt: TGTGCCAGCAGTGAACCATTACTACCCCAGGGGCATGGCTACACCTTC
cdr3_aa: CASSEPLLPQGHGYTF

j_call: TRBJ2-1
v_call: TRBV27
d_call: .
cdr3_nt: TGTGCCAGCAGTTTCGGGGGAGAGCAGTTCTTC
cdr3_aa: CASSFGGEQFF

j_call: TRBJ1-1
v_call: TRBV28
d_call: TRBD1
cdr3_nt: TGTGCCAGCAGAGACGGGACAGGGCGGGGAGAAGCTTTCTTT
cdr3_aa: CASRDGTGRGEAFF

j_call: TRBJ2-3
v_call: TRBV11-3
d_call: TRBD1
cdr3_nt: TGTGCCAGCAGCCTTGGACAGGGCTTTACAGATACGCAGTATTTT
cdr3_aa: CASSLGQGFTDTQYF

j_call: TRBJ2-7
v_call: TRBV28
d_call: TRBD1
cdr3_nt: TGTGCCAGCAGCTCCGGGACAGGGTTCTCCTACGAGCAGTACTTC
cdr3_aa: CASSSGTGFSYEQYF

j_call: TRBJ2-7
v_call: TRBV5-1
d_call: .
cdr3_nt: TGCGCCAGCAGCTTTCCCCCCGGGAGAGAGCAGTACTTC
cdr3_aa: CASSFPPGREQYF

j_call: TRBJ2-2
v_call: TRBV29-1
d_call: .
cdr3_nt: TGCAGCTACAAACAGGGCACCGACACCGGGGAGCTGTTTTTT
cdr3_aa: CSYKQGTDTGELFF

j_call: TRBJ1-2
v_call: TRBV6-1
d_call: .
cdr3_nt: TGTGCCAGCAGTGTGGCACAAGGAGCATATGGCTACACCTTC
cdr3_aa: CASSVAQGAYGYTF

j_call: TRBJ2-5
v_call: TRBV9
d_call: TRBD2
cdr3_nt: TGTGCCAGCAGCGGCCGTAGCGGGGAGGTTCAAGAGACCCAGTACTTC
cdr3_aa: CASSGRSGEVQETQYF

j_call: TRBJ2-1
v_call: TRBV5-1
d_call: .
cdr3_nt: TGCGCCAGCAGCTTGGGTGGGGCCGGCTCCTACAATGAGCAGTTCTTC
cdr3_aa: CASSLGGAGSYNEQFF

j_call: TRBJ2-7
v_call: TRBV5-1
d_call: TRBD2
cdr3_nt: TGCGCCAGCAGCTTGGATCTGGGCGGGGGGCTGAGCTCCTACGAGCAGTACTTC
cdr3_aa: CASSLDLGGGLSSYEQYF

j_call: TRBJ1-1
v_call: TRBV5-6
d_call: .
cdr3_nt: TGTGCCAGCGGTCGGGGAGGGACGGTTATGAACACTGAAGCTTTCTTT
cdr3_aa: CASGRGGTVMNTEAFF